This T cell receptor beta chain was observed in a study of shared clonotypes between healthy human individuals. Trimming stripped 1 base from V and 7 bases from J, with 10 bases between. Germline CDR1 is MDHEN and CDR2 is SYDVKM. The CDR3 loop spans 14 amino acids. General observations from the study: Memory subsets generally showed lower estimated richness than naive subsets. Rarefaction demonstrated incomplete sorted-subset sequencing despite large depth.

Comments on this clone: Its target is unknown.

Sequencing used immunoSEQ multiplex PCR; TCRdb keeps in-frame clones, though not all of them. Of around 2,000,000 clones detected, 90% to 95% appear once; the ten largest clones hold about 1.5%. Naive CD8 populations comprised CD45RO-negative cells positively selected for CCR7, excluding terminally differentiated effector memory CD45RA+ cells. Each of the donors was a healthy adult who was HIV-negative and had not had a recent acute infection or vaccination. J is TRBJ2-2 and V is TRBV28; D is tentatively TRBD1 or TRBD2 (6 bases each). The specimen sequenced was naive CD8+ T cells from PBMCs. This TCR was recovered from a man between 18 and 29 years old in good health. Some clones in this sample may be carry-over from other donors' samples. CDR3 residues: CASSLSGGDGELFF. In DNA form, the CDR3 reads TGTGCCAGCAGTTTATCCGGGGGCGACGGGGAGCTGTTTTTT.